This note documents a single TCR beta chain sequence. Trimming took off 8 bases at V and 2 bases at J, with 16 bases between the two ends. There are 14 residues in the CDR3. Germline V gene lookup returns CDR1 ENHRY and CDR2 SYGVKD. This sample is part of a study of blood T cell repertoires in COVID-19. At the level of the study: Acute and convalescent COVID-19 samples came from the United States, Italy and Spain. Sources were T cells, B-cell-depleted T cells, or PBMCs; the material itself was cDNA or gDNA.

Per the original data handling: Estimates of nucleated cell counts were drawn from the amplification of reference gene primers. The assay was immunoSEQ multiplex PCR, and TCRdb's table has in-frame clones only and misses some. D and trimming were read from the DNA, whereas the V and J calls and clone size are those reported in that table. Of some 290,000 clones in the sample, roughly 87% were seen once. The sample was peripheral blood. V and J are TRBV10-3 and TRBJ2-7; D remains unclear. The source of this sequence is a woman aged 45-65 years who had recovered from COVID-19. CDR3 loop: CAIPLTGGTYEQYF. For the CDR3, the DNA is TGTGCCATCCCCCTTACCGGCGGTACCTACGAGCAGTACTTC.